This TCR beta chain came from a study of identical twins. The V gene's germline CDR1 is MNHEY and CDR2 SMNVEV (reference sequence). V was shortened by 6 bases and J by 7 bases, with 12 bases between the two germline ends. The CDR3 consists of 12 residues. This clonotype was detected only a few times. MiXCR, run by TCRdb on the 5' RACE reads, gives a single entry per CDR3 protein. The sample contains about 720,000 distinct CDR3 sequences, approximately 9% of which appear only once. A further study also used this sample, focusing on yellow fever vaccine responses in identical twins.

This chain links TRBV27 with TRBJ1-2; D gene unclear. Sequenced input: PBMCs. The clonotype comes from a woman between 18 and 29 years old in good health. This CDR3 is CASSPSGGGYTF. CDR3 nucleotides: TGTGCCAGCAGCCCGAGTGGAGGTGGCTACACCTTC.